This TCR beta chain was documented in a study of cytomegalovirus exposure and HLA in healthy donors. Whole-study findings and limits: The authors later linked a missense DCLRE1C variant to TCR beta V- and J-gene trimming. In terms of immune exposure information, only CMV serostatus was available. Within the data, a cluster of highly shared sequence variants was likely a sequencing artifact. In a later analysis, specific HLA alleles were associated with more than 15,000 TCR beta sequences at a 0.05 false discovery rate.

The V and J ends lost 1 base and 2 bases respectively, with 8 bases between them. The CDR3 has 14 residues. Germline V gene data show CDR1 as SEHNR and CDR2 as FQNEAQ (reference sequence). A multiplex PCR was run with 60 Vbeta primers and 13 Jbeta primers. Measured with immunoSEQ multiplex PCR; TCRdb has only the in-frame clones, and not every one. The profile shows 130,000 to 150,000 clones, approximately 80% of them singletons. Concerning this clone itself: Antigen: not known.

The sample taken for sequencing was PBMCs. This receptor was obtained from a man younger than 40 in good health and CMV-seropositive. This chain joins TRBV7-9 and TRBJ2-5, with no clear D. In DNA, the CDR3 is TGTGCCAGCAGCTTAGGCAGTTTGCAAGAGACCCAGTACTTC. Protein product: CASSLGSLQETQYF.